This entry lists 7 T cell receptor beta chains sequenced from one sample in a study of regulatory T cells in long-lasting Graves disease (dated by TCRdb to about 2021). Library construction relied on multiplex PCR. This sample was sequenced with an Illumina HiSeq 4000. TCR beta libraries were built with iRepertoire HTBI primers and Arm-PCR amplification of CDR3 regions. The raw public reads went through TCRdb reprocessing: fastp at Q25, MiXCR clone calling, in-frame beta chains kept. Rows merge per CDR3 protein into single entries with the most common DNA and genes. A total of 540,000 or so distinct CDR3 sequences appear in this sample, around an eighth of them only once. The ten largest clones capture more than 8.5% of the sample. In the paper's terms, the time point label means: newly diagnosed GD, antithyroid drugs for less than 3 months. RNA was extracted from PBMCs in TRIzol for both TCR sequencing and RNA sequencing.

These data also featured in a second study, about T cells in Graves' hyperthyroidism and ophthalmopathy.

Sequenced material: peripheral blood mononuclear cells (PBMCs), taken at new diagnosis, from a patient treated with antithyroid drugs. The origin of the receptors is a man aged 25 to 45 with Graves disease. Donor details come from another sample of the same person, matched by shared clones.

The CDR3 DNA reads as TGTGCCAGCAGGGGGACTAGCGGAATCAATGAGCAGTTCTTC. Translating it yields CASRGTSGINEQFF. This chain links TRBV27 with TRBJ2-1; 11 bases map to TRBD2. This CDR3 has 14 amino acids. Trimming at V came to 6 bases and at J to 6 bases, leaving 4 bases not matched to a gene. Germline CDR1 reads MNHEY; CDR2 reads SMNVEV (reference sequence).

The CDR3 protein is CASSEAPGRRSNGYTF. The CDR3 DNA reads as TGTGCCAGCAGTGAAGCTCCGGGACGTAGATCCAATGGCTACACCTTC. The V gene is TRBV2, the J gene TRBJ1-2; D is perhaps TRBD1 (5 bases). V lost 0 bases and J lost 6, with 17 bases in between. This CDR3 spans 16 amino acids. Per the germline V gene, CDR1 is SNHLY and CDR2 is FYNNEI.

This clonotype was detected ten times or more. The J gene is TRBJ1-3, the V gene TRBV18, with a possible D match to TRBD1 (6 bases). Germline V gene data show CDR1 as KGHSH and CDR2 as LQKENI. The ends were cut back, 6 bases at V and 5 bases at J, with 17 bases in the middle. This CDR3 contains 15 residues. DNA of the CDR3: TGTGCCAGCTCCTCGGACAGAGGTTTGAGAAACACCATATATTTT. It specifies CASSSDRGLRNTIYF.

The chain combines TRBV18 with TRBJ1-1, with D maybe TRBD1 (5 bases). This CDR3 has 17 amino acids. The V end lost 1 base, the J end lost 2 bases, and 17 bases lay between the germline ends. Germline assignment: CDR1 KGHSH and CDR2 LQKENI. The CDR3 nucleotides read TGTGCCAGCTCACCACTATTAGTCTACGACAGTAACACTGAAGCTTTCTTT. Residues: CASSPLLVYDSNTEAFF.

In DNA form, the CDR3 reads TGTGCCAGCAGTGACTCGATCGGGTTCTCCTACAATGAGCAGTTCTTC. Protein sequence: CASSDSIGFSYNEQFF. The chain is built from TRBV12-3 or TRBV12-4 and TRBJ2-1; D unclear. V was pared by 5 bases and J by 0 bases, with 14 bases between. This CDR3 has 16 residues.

The V call is TRBV11-2, the J call TRBJ2-1; 12 bases are a match to TRBD2. The CDR3 extends over 20 amino acids. Germline trimming cut 1 base from V and 0 bases from J; bases unmatched to any gene: 10. Germline V gene lookup returns CDR1 SGHAT and CDR2 FQNNGV. The CDR3 is CASSLGGLAGLKLSYNEQFF. In DNA form, the CDR3 reads TGTGCCAGCAGCTTAGGGGGACTAGCGGGCCTTAAACTCTCCTACAATGAGCAGTTCTTC.

This clonotype was counted once. CDR3 amino acids: CASSLLDTGELFF. The CDR3 DNA sequence: TGTGCCAGCAGCCTTTTGGACACCGGGGAGCTGTTTTTT. This chain uses TRBV11-2 with TRBJ2-2; D is unresolved. From germline, CDR1 is SGHAT and CDR2 FQNNGV. The V and J ends lost 5 bases and 3 bases respectively, with 7 bases between them. The CDR3 spans 13 residues.